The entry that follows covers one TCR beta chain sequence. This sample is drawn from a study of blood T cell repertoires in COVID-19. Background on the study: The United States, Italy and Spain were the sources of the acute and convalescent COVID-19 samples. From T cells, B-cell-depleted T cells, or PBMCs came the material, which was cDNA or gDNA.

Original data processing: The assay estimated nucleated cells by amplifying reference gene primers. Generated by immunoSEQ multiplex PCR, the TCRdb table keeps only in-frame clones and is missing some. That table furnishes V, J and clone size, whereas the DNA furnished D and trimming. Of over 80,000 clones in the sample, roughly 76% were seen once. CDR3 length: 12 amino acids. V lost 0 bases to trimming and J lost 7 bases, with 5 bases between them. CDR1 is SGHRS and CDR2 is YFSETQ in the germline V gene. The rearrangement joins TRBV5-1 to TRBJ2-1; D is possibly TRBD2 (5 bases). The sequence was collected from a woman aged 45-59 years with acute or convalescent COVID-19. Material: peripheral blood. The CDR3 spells CASSLGGNEQFF. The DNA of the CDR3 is TGCGCCAGCAGCTTGGGAGGGAATGAGCAGTTCTTC.